This entry lists 4 T cell receptor beta chains sequenced from one sample in a study of T cells in Graves' hyperthyroidism and ophthalmopathy. Amplified TCR beta CDR3 regions came from RNA transcripts. The study used the HTBI primer set for a first-round RT-PCR of the TCR CDR3. TCRdb redid the calling of the multiplex PCR reads with MiXCR, one entry per CDR3 protein. The sample holds about 46,000 distinct CDR3 sequences, approximately 50% seen once. Sequencing was carried out using peripheral blood or thyroid tissue (not recorded which). Receptors originate from a woman in her forties or fifties with Graves' hyperthyroidism.

This clonotype showed up just a few times. This chain connects TRBV29-1 to TRBJ1-1; D unresolved. CDR1 is SQVTM and CDR2 is ANQGSEA in the germline V gene. This CDR3 has 11 amino acids. V gave up 1 base and J gave up 5 bases, with 5 bases separating them. The CDR3 loop is CSVEGGTEAFF. The CDR3 bases are TGCAGCGTTGAAGGGGGTACTGAAGCTTTCTTT.

For this clonotype: The junction departs from germline at one end; a sequencing error may be responsible. V and J are TRBV10-3 and TRBJ2-5, with 9 nucleotides matching TRBD1. The CDR3 is 15 residues long. CDR1 is ENHRY and CDR2 is SYGVKD in the germline V gene. The CDR3 region has the DNA TGTGCCAGCAGTGAAGAACCGACAGGGGGAGAGACCCAGTACTTC. This gives the protein CASSEEPTGGETQYF.

The rearrangement links TRBV5-5 to TRBJ2-7; D gene uncertain. With 3 bases removed from V and 2 bases from J, the gap between germline ends came to 12 bases. The germline CDR1 and CDR2 sequences are SGHKS and YYEKEE (reference sequence). The CDR3 runs to 14 residues. CDR3 loop: CASSSLDRAYEQYF. The CDR3 nucleotides are TGTGCCAGCAGCTCCTTGGATAGGGCCTACGAGCAGTACTTC.

The chain links TRBV5-1 to TRBJ2-7; 11 nucleotides line up with TRBD1. This CDR3 region has 14 residues. The germline V gene encodes CDR1 SGHRS and CDR2 YFSETQ. V dropped 4 bases and J dropped 6; count of bases not matched to a gene: 6. Here the CDR3 reads CASSPRDRGSEQYF. CDR3 bases: TGCGCCAGCAGCCCCCGGGACAGGGGGTCCGAGCAGTACTTC.